This T cell receptor beta chain was documented in a study of blood T cell repertoires in COVID-19. Original processing notes: Quantification of nucleated cells was approximated via reference gene primer amplification. Profiling relied on immunoSEQ multiplex PCR, and the TCRdb table lists in-frame clones only, not all of them. V and J calls plus clone size are reproduced from that table; the DNA served to infer D and trimming. Here the sample spans 220,000 or so clones, 80% to 85% being singletons. Recruitment covered some 25 US areas and drew participants whose ages spanned roughly 18 to 89 years. Cohort assignment relied on participant-reported clinical history. Cohort 3 recovery required two negative PCRs, clearance, or symptom resolution. With 0 bases removed from V and 5 bases from J, the gap between germline ends came to 10 bases. Germline lookup yields CDR1 KGHSH and CDR2 LQKENI. The CDR3 is 14 amino acids.

This clone was found once. Sequenced: PBMCs or T cells enriched from blood (not recorded which). The chain is built from TRBV18 and TRBJ2-5; D remains unclear. This TCR came from a woman aged 40 to 55 who had recovered from COVID-19. The DNA for the CDR3 is TGTGCCAGCTCACCACCATATCTGCGGGAGACCCAGTACTTC. It is translated as CASSPPYLRETQYF.